The 18 T cell receptor beta chains given below trace back to one sample, sequenced in a study of control samples from healthy donors and cancer patients. Clones were read by immunoSEQ multiplex PCR, and TCRdb kept only the in-frame ones, dropping some. The repertoire includes 95,000 to 130,000 clones, about 93% of them detected once, and about 2.6% sits in the top ten. The sample was blood. The receptors here all came from a man aged 30 to 39 in good health.

The J gene is TRBJ2-1, the V gene TRBV6-2 or TRBV6-3; 10 nucleotides line up with TRBD1. Germline assignment: CDR1 MNHEY and CDR2 SVGEGT. CDR3 length: 15 residues. With V trimmed by 6 bases and J by 6 bases, 8 bases remained unmatched. CDR3 protein: CASSTGTGAGNEQFF. The CDR3 region has the DNA TGTGCCAGCAGCACCGGGACAGGGGCGGGCAATGAGCAGTTCTTC.

This clone was counted once. The chain has TRBV3-1 (or the pseudogene TRBV3-2) and TRBJ2-1; tentatively, D is TRBD1 (6 bases). The CDR3 covers 15 residues. V lost 3 bases, J lost 0 bases, and 9 bases lay in between. In germline, CDR1 is LGHDT, CDR2 YNNKEL (reference sequence). CDR3 DNA: TGTGCCAGCAGCCACGGACAGACCTCCTACAATGAGCAGTTCTTC. Translated: CASSHGQTSYNEQFF.

The rearrangement links TRBV29-1 to TRBJ1-5; D is unresolved. V gave up 4 bases and J gave up 1 base, with 11 bases separating them. The CDR3 consists of 14 residues. The germline CDR1 and CDR2 sequences are SQVTM and ANQGSEA. CDR3 sequence: CSVGQGNSNQPQHF. In nucleotides, the CDR3 is TGCAGCGTTGGTCAAGGAAACAGCAATCAGCCCCAGCATTTT. Full variable domain (rest looked up from reference TRBV29-1 and TRBJ1-5): SAVISQKPSRDICQRGTSLTIQCQVDSQVTMMFWYRQQPGQSLTLIATANQGSEATYESGFVIDKFPISRPNLTFSTLTVSNMSPEDSSIYLCSVGQGNSNQPQHFGDGTRLSIL.

This chain joins TRBV7-9 and TRBJ2-5; 7 nucleotides match TRBD1. The CDR3 spans 15 residues. Germline assignment: CDR1 SEHNR and CDR2 FQNEAQ (reference sequence). With 4 bases clipped from V and 2 bases from J, the junction kept 7 bases outside the gene matches. CDR3 nucleotide sequence: TGTGCCAGCAGCTCGCAGACAGGGTTACAAGAGACCCAGTACTTC. It encodes CASSSQTGLQETQYF.

V usage is TRBV7-9 and J usage is TRBJ2-7; D may be TRBD1 (5 bases). This CDR3 comprises 13 residues. Germline loops: CDR1 SEHNR, CDR2 FQNEAQ (reference sequence). Trimming removed 5 bases from V and 3 bases from J, with 11 bases in between. The CDR3 region has the DNA TGTGCCAGCAGCAGTGGGGCAGTCTACGAGCAGTACTTC. Translating gives CASSSGAVYEQYF.

The V gene is TRBV9, the J gene TRBJ1-1; D is uncertain. CDR3 length: 14 residues. V lost 0 bases and J lost 7, with 13 bases in between. The germline V gene has CDR1 SGDLS and CDR2 YYNGEE. In DNA, the CDR3 is TGTGCCAGCAGCGTAGGGGTATCCGGGTATGAAGCTTTCTTT. Protein product: CASSVGVSGYEAFF.

This clone is a singleton in its sample. V usage is TRBV24-1 and J usage is TRBJ2-2, with 7 positions matching TRBD2. The germline V gene has CDR1 KGHDR and CDR2 SFDVKD. This CDR3 is built from 13 residues. The ends lost 7 bases at V and 7 bases at J; junction bases unmatched: 5. The CDR3 bases are TGTGCCACCAGCCCTGGGGGGGTCGGGGAGCTGTTTTTT. Amino acids: CATSPGGVGELFF.

J is TRBJ1-1 and V is TRBV10-3, with D uncertain. The CDR3 covers 15 residues. V lost 6 bases and J 2 bases, leaving 16 bases between the germline ends. The V gene's germline CDR1 is ENHRY and CDR2 SYGVKD. The CDR3, as DNA: TGTGCCATCAGGGCGGTGGGAACCCCTAACACTGAAGCTTTCTTT. As protein: CAIRAVGTPNTEAFF.

The V call is TRBV11-2, the J call TRBJ1-1; D is ambiguous. Germline V gene lookup returns CDR1 SGHAT and CDR2 FQNNGV. The CDR3 is made up of 15 amino acids. V was cut by 1 base and J by 4 bases, with 13 bases left in between. The CDR3 region has the DNA TGTGCCAGCAGCTTAGGAACAAGGAGCTCCACTGAAGCTTTCTTT. Residues: CASSLGTRSSTEAFF.

This clone was recorded only once. V usage is TRBV7-6 and J usage is TRBJ1-1; D not resolved. The germline V gene encodes CDR1 SGHVS and CDR2 FNYEAQ. V gave up 2 bases and J gave up 1 base, with 5 bases separating them. The CDR3 covers 13 residues. This chain's CDR3 is CASSLPGNTEAFF. The DNA of the CDR3 is TGTGCCAGCAGCTTACCCGGGAACACTGAAGCTTTCTTT.

This clone was picked up many times. This chain joins TRBV19 and TRBJ1-5; D might be TRBD1 (5 bases). The CDR3 is made up of 17 amino acids. CDR1 is LNHDA and CDR2 is SQIVND in the germline V gene (reference sequence). V shed 6 bases and J shed 1 base, with 19 bases lying between them. DNA for the CDR3: TGTGCCAGTAGATTCAGGGTGAATGCGTTGAGCAATCAGCCCCAGCATTTT. Translating it yields CASRFRVNALSNQPQHF.

The V and J genes are TRBV28 and TRBJ1-1, with no clear D. This CDR3 is built from 13 residues. The V gene lost 5 bases and the J gene lost 3 bases, with 10 bases spanning the gap. Germline values: CDR1 MDHEN, CDR2 SYDVKM. The CDR3 sequence: CASSLPSYTEAFF. CDR3 sequence (DNA): TGTGCCAGCAGTCTACCATCCTACACTGAAGCTTTCTTT.

This chain connects TRBV5-1 to TRBJ2-2; D is undetermined. Looked up from germline, CDR1 is SGHRS and CDR2 is YFSETQ. The CDR3 has 11 amino acids. V gave up 1 base and J gave up 6 bases, with 1 base separating them. The CDR3 region is CASSLSGELFF. DNA of the CDR3: TGCGCCAGCAGCTTGTCCGGGGAGCTGTTTTTT.

The chain couples TRBV7-9 to TRBJ1-2; a weak D match, TRBD1 (5 bases). Looked up from germline, CDR1 is SEHNR and CDR2 is FQNEAQ (reference sequence). The length of the CDR3 is 16 residues. Trimming stripped 0 bases from V and 5 bases from J, with 16 bases between. CDR3 sequence reads: CASSLAKKGLLYGYTF. Written as DNA, the CDR3 is TGTGCCAGCAGCTTAGCGAAAAAGGGACTCTTGTATGGCTACACCTTC.

The CDR3, as DNA: TGTGCCAGCAGTTCCCCCCGGGTCTCAAACACTGAAGCTTTCTTT. It yields the protein CASSSPRVSNTEAFF. The chain has TRBV6-2 or TRBV6-3 and TRBJ1-1; D uncertain. From germline, CDR1 is MNHEY and CDR2 SVGEGT. There are 15 residues in the CDR3. Trimming removed 4 bases at V and 2 bases at J, with 14 bases between.

The rearrangement uses TRBV4-1 and TRBJ2-7; 9 bases match TRBD1. The CDR3 spans 16 residues. Germline V gives CDR1 MGHRA, CDR2 YSYEKL. Trimming took 3 bases from V and 4 from J; bases not matched to a gene: 10. CDR3 DNA: TGCGCCAGCAGCCACGTTTTACAGGGGGCCTTTTACGAGCAGTACTTC. It is translated as CASSHVLQGAFYEQYF.

The chain employs TRBV2 and TRBJ1-5; D remains unclear. The germline V gene encodes CDR1 SNHLY and CDR2 FYNNEI. This CDR3 contains 15 residues. Trimming shortened V by 5 bases and J by 2 bases, and 13 bases separated the two germline ends. CDR3 sequence: CASSMDPEGNQPQHF. The DNA of the CDR3 is TGTGCCAGCAGTATGGACCCGGAGGGCAATCAGCCCCAGCATTTT. The full variable domain, rest sourced from reference TRBV2 and TRBJ1-5, is EPEVTQTPSHQVTQMGQEVILRCVPISNHLYFYWYRQILGQKVEFLVSFYNNEISEKSEIFDDQFSVERPDGSNFTLKIRSTKLEDSAMYFCASSMDPEGNQPQHFGDGTRLSIL.

The V call is TRBV29-1, the J call TRBJ2-5, with D possibly being TRBD1 or TRBD2 (7 bases each). V lost 6 bases to trimming and J lost 1 base, with 18 bases between them. This CDR3 has 15 residues. Looked up from germline, CDR1 is SQVTM and CDR2 is ANQGSEA. As DNA, the CDR3 is TGCAGCGTGGGGGGGGTGGGACAGCCCCAAGAGACCCAGTACTTC. This codes for CSVGGVGQPQETQYF.